This is a list of T cell receptor beta chains from one sample in a study of control samples from healthy donors and cancer patients. The data were produced by immunoSEQ multiplex PCR, yet TCRdb's version contains in-frame clones alone and is incomplete. Of about 150,000 clones in the sample, 93% were seen once. Sequenced input: blood. These receptors originate from a man aged 18 to 35 in good health. Each CDR3 is given with its conserved first and last residue. The order of the fields is V gene, J gene, D gene, CDR3 protein. The D gene is left open where the match is weak.

TRBV3-1/TRBV3-2	TRBJ2-3	.	CASSQNTGTTDTQYF
TRBV3-1/TRBV3-2	TRBJ2-7	.	CASSQGPGVTYEQYF
TRBV12-3/TRBV12-4	TRBJ2-1	.	CASSLAPPEQFF
TRBV28	TRBJ2-7	TRBD2	CASSRSTSGYSYEQYF
TRBV5-4	TRBJ1-4	TRBD1	CASSRSRDRTDNEKLFF
TRBV7-8	TRBJ1-2	.	CASSLAAGEDVGYGYTF
TRBV27	TRBJ2-7	.	CASRQQGYYEQYF
TRBV19	TRBJ1-1	.	CASSIYRDTEAFF
TRBV7-9	TRBJ1-1	.	CASSLVLSSTEAFF
TRBV2	TRBJ2-6	.	CASSAWGRSGANVLTF
TRBV29-1	TRBJ1-4	.	CSVEAGLVGEKLFF
TRBV10-3	TRBJ1-1	.	CAISPTAGGAEAFF
TRBV19	TRBJ1-1	.	CASGDTTNTEAFF
TRBV4-1	TRBJ2-1	TRBD1	CASSQPIHRGIYNEQFF
TRBV6-4	TRBJ1-5	.	CASSEEYNQPQHF
TRBV6-5	TRBJ2-1	.	CASSYTKEVRVEFF
TRBV20-1	TRBJ2-3	.	CSASDPGSSTDTQYF
TRBV29-1	TRBJ1-3	.	CSVDESSGNTIYF
TRBV9	TRBJ2-5	.	CASSVRPASGYQETQYF
TRBV5-4	TRBJ2-5	.	CASSLRTSQETQYF